Listed below are T cell receptor beta chains from one sample, sequenced in a study of CXCR3-negative and CXCR3-positive naive CD8 T cells. One entry per CDR3 protein, without DNA, is what TCRdb gives after re-calling the 5' RACE reads. Recorded for this sample: roughly 130,000 distinct CDR3 sequences. The material sequenced was naive CXCR3+ CD8+ T cells from blood. Receptors were obtained from a human donor in good health. Some clones in this sample may be carry-over from other donors' samples. Both conserved end residues are part of each CDR3. Fields, in order: J gene, V gene, CDR3 protein.

J: TRBJ2-7; V: TRBV10-3; CDR3: CAIRGTELNDYEQYF
J: TRBJ1-1; V: TRBV4-1; CDR3: CASSLTDSGEAFF
J: TRBJ1-6; V: TRBV11-3; CDR3: CASSKTGSSPPLHF
J: TRBJ2-1; V: TRBV5-1; CDR3: CASRDVGDEQFF
J: TRBJ2-3; V: TRBV28; CDR3: CASSGALAGPTDTQYF
J: TRBJ2-7; V: TRBV25-1; CDR3: CASSVTLYEQYF
J: TRBJ2-2; V: TRBV25-1; CDR3: CASHTRAGRHAGELFF
J: TRBJ2-7; V: TRBV6-2/TRBV6-3; CDR3: CASSYSGTAYEQYF
J: TRBJ2-2; V: TRBV29-1; CDR3: CSVAGGGELFF
J: TRBJ1-2; V: TRBV29-1; CDR3: CSAESRGRNYGYTF
J: TRBJ2-3; V: TRBV12-3/TRBV12-4; CDR3: CASSHPKSDTQYF